This T cell receptor (beta chain) was found in a study of blood T cell repertoires in COVID-19. Across the whole study: Acute and convalescent COVID-19 samples came from the United States, Italy and Spain.

The V segment lost 6 bases and the J segment 0 bases; nucleotides outside the gene matches: 5. Germline V CDR1 and CDR2: SGHVS, FQNEAQ. This CDR3 spans 15 amino acids. Only in-frame clones appear in the TCRdb table, and some are missing; sequencing was by immunoSEQ multiplex PCR. The sample has a few hundred thousand clones, approximately 84% seen once. Among Cohort 3 donors, those recovered had two negative PCRs, clearance, or symptom resolution. The sequence was collected from a woman aged 30 to 39 who had recovered from COVID-19. Material: PBMCs or T cells enriched from blood (not recorded which). The chain combines TRBV7-8 with TRBJ1-5; 7 nucleotides match TRBD1. The CDR3 reads CASSRTGYSNQPQHF. In DNA form, the CDR3 reads TGTGCCAGCAGTCGGACAGGCTATAGCAATCAGCCCCAGCATTTT.